Shown below are 30 T cell receptor beta chains from a single sample sequenced in a study of T cells in women clearing cervical HPV infection. TCRdb's copy holds only in-frame clones and misses some; the assay was immunoSEQ multiplex PCR. The listing records about 30,000 clones. Sequenced: blood buffy coat. The receptors stem from a woman between 18 and 70 years old with a cervical HPV16 infection that either progressed to CIN3+ or cleared (not recorded which).

As concerns this clone: The observed sequence ends 3 residues before the CDR3 terminus, with the missing tail filled in from the germline J gene. The chain combines TRBV2 with TRBJ2-1; 8 bases map to TRBD2. The CDR3 consists of 16 residues. The V gene end was trimmed by 1 base and the J gene end by 7 bases; junction bases not matched to a gene: 9. CDR1 SNHLY and CDR2 FYNNEI come from the germline V gene. The sequenced part of the CDR3 DNA is TGTGCCAGCAGTGAAGTCGGCGGGAGGATGGGGAATGAG. As protein: CASSEVGGRMGNE. The whole CDR3 reads CASSEVGGRMGNEQFF.

Of note for this clone: The observed sequence ends 3 residues before the CDR3 terminus, with the missing tail filled in from the germline J gene. The rearrangement links TRBV5-1 to TRBJ1-2; TRBD1 agrees at 7 bases. Per the germline V gene, CDR1 is SGHRS and CDR2 is YFSETQ. The CDR3 spans 14 residues. The CDR3 sequence is CASSFDRVYLGYTF. The CDR3 bases that were read are TGCGCCAGCAGCTTCGACAGGGTCTATTTAGGC. The full variable domain, rest sourced from reference TRBV5-1 and TRBJ1-2, is KAGVTQTPRYLIKTRGQQVTLSCSPISGHRSVSWYQQTPGQGLQFLFEYFSETQRNKGNFPGRFSGRQFSNSRSEMNVSTLELGDSALYLCASSFDRVYLGYTFGSGTRLTVV.

Comment on this clone: Read data end 3 residues before the CDR3 end; the end is taken from the germline J gene. The chain has TRBV30 and TRBJ2-7; D uncertain. There are 12 residues in the CDR3. The V end lost 0 bases, the J end lost 2 bases, and 5 bases lay between the germline ends. Germline-derived CDR1 and CDR2 are GTSNPN and SVGIG (reference sequence). The CDR3 sequence: CAWSVQAYEQYF. CDR3 DNA, as far as it was read: TGTGCCTGGAGTGTACAAGCCTACGAG.

Remarks on this clone: The read finishes 3 residues shy of the CDR3 end, and the germline J gene is used to complete it. This rearrangement joins TRBV7-3 to TRBJ2-5; weak D call: TRBD2 (5 bases). Between the trimmed V and J ends, which lost 2 bases and 2 bases, there was a span of 15 bases. The CDR3 is 16 residues long. Looked up from germline, CDR1 is SGHTA and CDR2 is FQGTGA. The chain's CDR3 is CASSLLGGTGQETQYF. The DNA read from the CDR3 is TGTGCCAGCAGCTTACTAGGCGGAACGGGGCAAGAGACC. Filled out from reference TRBV7-3 and TRBJ2-5, the complete variable domain reads GAGVSQTPSNKVTEKGKYVELRCDPISGHTALYWYRQSLGQGPEFLIYFQGTGAADDSGLPNDRFFAVRPEGSVSTLKIQRTERGDSAVYLCASSLLGGTGQETQYFGPGTRLLVL.

Notes on this clone: The read stops 3 residues short of the end of the CDR3; the missing end is completed from the germline J gene. V usage is TRBV6-2 or TRBV6-3 and J usage is TRBJ1-6, with unresolved D. Looked up from germline, CDR1 is MNHEY and CDR2 is SVGEGT. The ends were cut back, 6 bases at V and 9 bases at J, with 12 bases in the middle. CDR3 length: 13 amino acids. CDR3 DNA (partial): TGTGCCAGCAGAGTGGCTGGGCCTTCACCC. Its translation: CASRVAGPSP. The CDR3 as a whole reads CASRVAGPSPLHF.

As regards this clone: The CDR3 is cut off 3 residues early in the read; its end comes from the germline J gene. V is TRBV5-6 and J is TRBJ2-7; D is perhaps TRBD1 (6 bases). CDR3 length: 14 residues. Germline V gives CDR1 SGHDT, CDR2 YYEEEE. The V end lost 0 bases, the J end lost 3 bases, and 10 bases lay between the germline ends. CDR3 amino acids: CASSLVGQNYEQYF. The CDR3 bases that were read are TGTGCCAGCAGCTTGGTGGGACAAAACTACGAG.

With respect to this clone: The read stops 3 residues short of the end of the CDR3; the missing end is completed from the germline J gene. The V gene is TRBV7-2, the J gene TRBJ2-2; no firm D call. The germline V gene has CDR1 SGHTA and CDR2 FQGNSA. CDR3 length: 13 residues. CDR3 loop: CASSSTRFSPLFF. The CDR3 DNA, read in part, is TGTGCCAGCAGTTCAACTCGGTTCTCACCG.

Of note for this clone: The CDR3 end is not reached by the read, which stops 3 residues before it; the germline J gene fills it in. This CDR3 is also generated by other DNA sequences in the sample. This chain joins TRBV18 and TRBJ1-3, with 7 bases fitting TRBD1. V gave up 2 bases and J gave up 4 bases; unmatched junction bases: 2. Germline CDR1 reads KGHSH; CDR2 reads LQKENI. This CDR3 is 14 amino acids long. The sequenced CDR3 bases are TGTGCCAGCTCACCAAGGGACAGCGGAAACACC. Its translation: CASSPRDSGNT. The whole CDR3 region reads CASSPRDSGNTIYF.

With regard to this clone: The read ends 3 residues shy of where the CDR3 ends; the end is completed using the germline J gene. The V and J genes are TRBV19 and TRBJ2-2; D perhaps matches TRBD1 (5 bases). The CDR3 is 15 residues long. The germline V gene encodes CDR1 LNHDA and CDR2 SQIVND (reference sequence). The CDR3 reads CASSILNSGANVLFF. The covered CDR3 bases are TGTGCCAGTAGTATTTTGAACTCTGGGGCCAACGTG.

With regard to this clone: Read sequence stops 3 residues before the CDR3 end, and the germline J gene provides the missing end. This rearrangement joins TRBV30 to TRBJ2-7, with a weak D call TRBD2 (6 bases). The germline gives CDR1 GTSNPN, CDR2 SVGIG (reference sequence). The CDR3 spans 14 residues. With 0 bases removed from V and 3 bases from J, the gap between germline ends came to 12 bases. CDR3 DNA (partial): TGTGCCTGGAGTGTAGGAGGGGCACTCTACGAG. Its protein is CAWSVGGALYE. The full CDR3 reads CAWSVGGALYEQYF.

A remark on this clone: Sequencing ends 3 residues short of the CDR3 end; the germline J gene provides the rest. J is TRBJ2-3 and V is TRBV7-3; D not resolved. CDR1 and CDR2 from the germline V gene are SGHTA and FQGTGA. CDR3 length: 15 amino acids. The covered CDR3 bases are TGTGCCAGCTCCTCCCAAGGGCGAAGTCAAGAGACG. Protein sequence: CASSSQGRSQET. The CDR3 in full is CASSSQGRSQETQYF.

Concerning this clone itself: The sequenced fragment ends 3 residues before the CDR3 boundary, so the rest is inferred from the germline J gene. The rearrangement links TRBV18 to TRBJ1-2, with a weak D call TRBD1 (5 bases). CDR3 length: 14 amino acids. Germline-derived CDR1 and CDR2 are KGHSH and LQKENI. The V gene lost 5 bases and the J gene lost 2 bases, with 12 bases spanning the gap. The sequenced CDR3 bases are TGTGCCAGCTCAAGTCGGGGGGAGAACTATGGC. It yields the protein CASSSRGENYG. The entire CDR3 reads CASSSRGENYGYTF.

The part of the CDR3 DNA that was read is TGTGCCAGCTCCTGGACAGATGCTAACTATGGT. As protein: CASSWTDANYG. The whole CDR3 protein is CASSWTDANYGQYF. The rearrangement uses TRBV18 and TRBJ2-4; TRBD1 might be the D (6 bases). The CDR3 extends 3 residues past the end of the read, so its final part is completed from the germline J gene. CDR3 length equals 14 residues. CDR1 is KGHSH, CDR2 LQKENI, per germline.

In regard to this clone: Read data end 3 residues before the CDR3 end; the end is taken from the germline J gene. The chain has TRBV6-2 or TRBV6-3 and TRBJ1-2; 7 bases are a match to TRBD1. V lost 0 bases to trimming and J lost 3 bases; unmatched junction nucleotides: 7. Germline V gene lookup returns CDR1 MNHEY and CDR2 SVGEGT. The length of the CDR3 is 16 residues. The CDR3 region is CASSYSIRQGDYGYTF. The part of the CDR3 DNA that was read is TGTGCCAGCAGTTACTCGATAAGGCAGGGGGACTATGGC.

About this clone: The CDR3 extends 3 residues past the end of the read, so its final part is completed from the germline J gene. The gene calls are TRBV12-3 or TRBV12-4 and TRBJ1-2, with D possibly matching TRBD1 (6 bases). V was trimmed by 8 bases and J by 1 base, leaving 8 bases between them. This CDR3 contains 12 residues. The CDR3 here is CASSGDNYGYTF. The covered CDR3 bases are TGTGCCAGCTCAGGGGATAACTATGGC.

Comments on this clone: The sequenced fragment ends 3 residues before the CDR3 boundary, so the rest is inferred from the germline J gene. The chain links TRBV20-1 to TRBJ2-5; 8 nucleotides align to TRBD2. CDR3 length: 15 residues. V shed 6 bases, J shed 4 bases, and the junction held 13 bases outside the gene matches. Per germline, CDR1 DFQATT and CDR2 SNEGSKA (reference sequence). The sequenced part of the CDR3 DNA is TGCAGTGCACTGTCCCCGACGGGAGGGGGAGAGACC. Protein: CSALSPTGGGET. The full CDR3 sequence reads CSALSPTGGGETQYF.

On this clone: The observed sequence ends 3 residues before the CDR3 terminus, with the missing tail filled in from the germline J gene. The V and J genes are TRBV18 and TRBJ2-7, with TRBD1 matching over 7 bases. Germline V gene lookup returns CDR1 KGHSH and CDR2 LQKENI. The CDR3 has 14 amino acids. V lost 2 bases, J lost 6 bases, and 7 bases stayed unmatched. CDR3 residues: CASSPGTDRTEQYF. CDR3 DNA, as far as it was read: TGTGCCAGCTCACCAGGGACAGATAGGACCGAG.

On this clone itself: Read coverage stops 3 residues before the CDR3 terminus; the germline J gene supplies the remainder. J is TRBJ2-7 and V is TRBV7-9; D perhaps matches TRBD1 (5 bases). Germline V CDR1 and CDR2: SEHNR, FQNEAQ (reference sequence). With 1 base removed from V and 5 bases from J, the gap between germline ends came to 6 bases. The CDR3 extends over 12 amino acids. The part of the CDR3 DNA that was read is TGTGCCAGCAGCTTAGGCAGGGACGAG. Translation gives CASSLGRDE. The entire CDR3 reads CASSLGRDEQYF.

The CDR3 reads CASRRGLDRAETQYF. The DNA read from the CDR3 is TGTGCCAGCAGGAGAGGACTGGACAGAGCGGAGACC. The chain couples TRBV7-7 to TRBJ2-5, with a weak D call TRBD1 (6 bases). Read coverage stops 3 residues before the CDR3 terminus; the germline J gene supplies the remainder. This CDR3 region has 15 residues. The germline V and J ends were trimmed by 6 bases and 5 bases, with 19 bases remaining between them. Germline V gene lookup returns CDR1 SSHAT and CDR2 FNYEAQ (reference sequence). The variable domain in full, with the rest retrieved from reference TRBV7-7 and TRBJ2-5, is GAGVSQSPRYKVTKRGQDVTLRCDPISSHATLYWYQQALGQGPEFLTYFNYEAQPDKSGLPSDRFSAERPEGSISTLTIQRTEQRDSAMYRCASRRGLDRAETQYFGPGTRLLVL.

In regard to this clone: The sequence runs out 3 residues before the end of the CDR3; the remainder is reconstructed from the germline J gene. The gene calls are TRBV2 and TRBJ1-1, with 8 positions matching TRBD1. The germline CDR1 and CDR2 sequences are SNHLY and FYNNEI. This CDR3 is 14 amino acids long. The V gene end was trimmed by 5 bases and the J gene end by 5 bases; junction bases not matched to a gene: 7. CDR3 bases read: TGTGCCAGCAGTCGAACCGGGACAGGAACTGAA. Its translation is CASSRTGTGTE. The full-length CDR3 reads as CASSRTGTGTEAFF.

Worth noting for this clone: The read stops 3 residues short of the end of the CDR3; the missing end is completed from the germline J gene. The gene calls are TRBV20-1 and TRBJ1-4; weak D call: TRBD1 (6 bases). There are 14 residues in the CDR3. Trimming took off 1 base at V and 5 bases at J, with 11 bases between the two ends. Germline V gene sequence: CDR1 DFQATT, CDR2 SNEGSKA (reference sequence). The CDR3 bases that were read are TGCAGTGCTAGAGCGACAGGCCAAAATGAAAAA. Translating gives CSARATGQNEK. The complete CDR3 reads CSARATGQNEKLFF.

As concerns this clone: The CDR3 goes on 3 residues after the read ends, and that part is filled in from the germline J gene. The chain recombines TRBV29-1 with TRBJ2-2; D is undetermined. The length of the CDR3 is 13 residues. Germline loops: CDR1 SQVTM, CDR2 ANQGSEA. Trimming stripped 2 bases from V and 7 bases from J, with 11 bases between. The CDR3 region is CSVERVMGGELFF. Incomplete CDR3 DNA: TGCAGCGTTGAAAGGGTAATGGGCGGGGAG.

Here the CDR3 reads CASSPGQGTNYGYTF. The sequenced CDR3 bases are TGTGCCAGCTCACCAGGACAGGGGACTAACTATGGC. V gene TRBV18 combines with J gene TRBJ1-2, with TRBD1 identical over 9 bases. The observed sequence ends 3 residues before the CDR3 terminus, with the missing tail filled in from the germline J gene. This CDR3 region has 15 residues. V gave up 2 bases and J gave up 0 bases; unmatched junction bases: 1. CDR1 and CDR2 from the germline V gene are KGHSH and LQKENI.

In the case of this clone: The read finishes 3 residues shy of the CDR3 end, and the germline J gene is used to complete it. The V gene is TRBV19, the J gene TRBJ2-7; TRBD1 matches at 9 bases. The junction had 1 base not matched to a gene; V was cut back by 3 bases and J by 1 base. This CDR3 is 14 amino acids long. Per the germline V gene, CDR1 is LNHDA and CDR2 is SQIVND (reference sequence). Incomplete CDR3 DNA: TGTGCCAGTAGTATCGGGACAGGGTCCTACGAG. This translates into CASSIGTGSYE. The full CDR3 sequence reads CASSIGTGSYEQYF.

As for this clone: The read ends 3 residues early relative to the CDR3; the germline J gene fills the gap. The V gene is TRBV20-1, the J gene TRBJ2-7, with TRBD2 as a possible D gene (6 bases). The CDR3 is 13 residues long. Germline loops: CDR1 DFQATT, CDR2 SNEGSKA (reference sequence). Trimming took 5 bases from V and 5 from J, leaving 16 bases between them. The covered CDR3 bases are TGCAGTGCTGGCGCGGGGAGTTTCCACGAG. It is translated as CSAGAGSFHE. The full CDR3 protein reads CSAGAGSFHEQYF.

On this clone: The read comes to an end 3 residues before the CDR3 does, leaving the germline J gene to fill in the end. V and J are TRBV5-4 and TRBJ2-1; D is unresolved. Trimming stripped 4 bases from V and 5 bases from J, with 7 bases between. Germline lookup yields CDR1 SGHNT and CDR2 YYREEE (reference sequence). This CDR3 has 12 residues. The sequenced part of the CDR3 DNA is TGTGCCAGCAGCCCCCTAGACAATGAG. It specifies CASSPLDNE. The full CDR3 protein reads CASSPLDNEQFF.

In the case of this clone: Read sequence stops 3 residues before the CDR3 end, and the germline J gene provides the missing end. The chain couples TRBV18 to TRBJ2-1; 12 bases fit TRBD2. The germline V gene has CDR1 KGHSH and CDR2 LQKENI. The CDR3 sequence is 16 residues long. Trimming took 6 bases from V and 3 from J; bases not matched to a gene: 6. The CDR3 reads CASSLRLAGDYNEQFF. CDR3 DNA (partial): TGTGCCAGCTCCCTCCGACTAGCGGGAGACTACAATGAG.

Regarding this clone: The read terminates 3 residues before the CDR3 end, so the remaining end is supplied by the germline J gene. The chain employs TRBV6-4 and TRBJ2-2, with D tentatively TRBD2 (6 bases). The germline gives CDR1 MRHNA, CDR2 SNTAGT. This CDR3 comprises 14 residues. Between the trimmed V and J ends, which lost 6 bases and 7 bases, there was a span of 15 bases. The covered CDR3 bases are TGTGCCAGCAGCGGCGGGATAGGAAGCGGGGAG. It specifies CASSGGIGSGE. The full CDR3 protein reads CASSGGIGSGELFF.

In the case of this clone: The CDR3 end lies 3 residues beyond the end of the read and is filled in from the germline J gene. The V gene is TRBV7-9, the J gene TRBJ1-5, with D perhaps TRBD1 (6 bases). Looked up from germline, CDR1 is SEHNR and CDR2 is FQNEAQ (reference sequence). The V gene lost 4 bases and the J gene lost 6 bases, with 13 bases spanning the gap. The length of the CDR3 is 14 residues. The part of the CDR3 DNA that was read is TGTGCCAGCAGCTGGGGGGGGCGAAGTCAGCCC. Its translation: CASSWGGRSQP. The entire CDR3 is CASSWGGRSQPQHF. Full variable domain (missing parts from reference TRBV7-9 and TRBJ1-5): DTGVSQNPRHKITKRGQNVTFRCDPISEHNRLYWYRQTLGQGPEFLTYFQNEAQLEKSRLLSDRFSAERPKGSFSTLEIQRTEQGDSAMYLCASSWGGRSQPQHFGDGTRLSIL.

About this clone: The CDR3 is cut off 3 residues early in the read; its end comes from the germline J gene. The rearrangement joins TRBV5-1 to TRBJ1-2, with D hard to call. The germline CDR1 and CDR2 sequences are SGHRS and YFSETQ. V gave up 0 bases and J gave up 3 bases, with 9 bases separating them. This CDR3 contains 14 residues. The DNA read from the CDR3 is TGCGCCAGCAGCTTGGATTACGGGTACTATGGC. Translated: CASSLDYGYYG. The entire CDR3 protein reads CASSLDYGYYGYTF.